A single sample is the source of the 27 T cell receptor beta chains below, sequenced in a study of cytotoxic CD8 clonotypes in ibrutinib-treated CLL. Clones were sequenced by immunoSEQ multiplex PCR, and TCRdb holds only the in-frame ones, with some missing. This sample has almost 250,000 clones, with 70% found just once. The sample consisted of PBMCs, taken after 24 months of ibrutinib treatment. These receptors were taken from a human donor with chronic lymphocytic leukemia.

The chain couples TRBV28 to TRBJ1-1; D not resolved. The V end lost 6 bases, the J end lost 2 bases, and 16 bases lay between the germline ends. The CDR3 runs to 15 residues. Germline lookup yields CDR1 MDHEN and CDR2 SYDVKM. The CDR3 reads CASSDPTTVNTEAFF. The CDR3 bases are TGTGCCAGCAGCGACCCTACGACGGTAAACACTGAAGCTTTCTTT.

The rearrangement uses TRBV5-4 and TRBJ2-7, with D possibly being TRBD1 (6 bases). Trimming removed 3 bases from V and 5 bases from J, with 15 bases in between. The CDR3 is 14 amino acids. Germline CDR1 and CDR2: SGHNT and YYREEE (reference sequence). The CDR3 is CASSWGRISHEQYF. The CDR3 DNA follows: TGTGCCAGCAGCTGGGGGCGGATCAGTCACGAGCAGTACTTC.

The V and J genes are TRBV5-1 and TRBJ2-7; TRBD1 agrees at 7 bases. From germline, CDR1 is SGHRS and CDR2 YFSETQ. The CDR3 extends over 14 amino acids. The V and J ends lost 4 bases and 5 bases, in that order; junction bases with no gene match: 9. The CDR3 here is CASSPGQEVDEQYF. Here the CDR3 DNA reads TGCGCCAGCAGCCCAGGACAGGAGGTAGACGAGCAGTACTTC.

The rearrangement uses TRBV5-1 and TRBJ2-3; D assignment may be TRBD1 or TRBD2 (5 bases each). The CDR3 contains 14 residues. Deletions cut 5 bases from V and 0 bases from J, with 10 bases between. Germline V gene sequence: CDR1 SGHRS, CDR2 YFSETQ. The chain's CDR3 is CASRSGTSTDTQYF. The CDR3 DNA sequence: TGCGCCAGCAGATCGGGGACCAGCACAGATACGCAGTATTTT. Based on the CDR3 plus reference TRBV5-1 and TRBJ2-3, the full variable domain is KAGVTQTPRYLIKTRGQQVTLSCSPISGHRSVSWYQQTPGQGLQFLFEYFSETQRNKGNFPGRFSGRQFSNSRSEMNVSTLELGDSALYLCASRSGTSTDTQYFGPGTRLTVL.

V gene TRBV30 combines with J gene TRBJ1-5; TRBD1 agrees at 10 bases. The CDR3 runs to 16 residues. Unmatched junction bases numbered 3, after V lost 1 base and J lost 0 bases. The germline V gene encodes CDR1 GTSNPN and CDR2 SVGIG (reference sequence). The CDR3 sequence is CAWSAWTGGSNQPQHF. The CDR3 DNA reads TGTGCCTGGAGTGCCTGGACAGGGGGTAGCAATCAGCCCCAGCATTTT.

The chain carries TRBV6-5 and TRBJ1-1; 7 bases fit TRBD1. The CDR3 has 12 residues. Germline trimming cut 6 bases from V and 7 bases from J; bases unmatched to any gene: 5. Germline lookup yields CDR1 MNHEY and CDR2 SVGAGI. This CDR3 is CASSPRQGEAFF. In nucleotides, the CDR3 is TGTGCCAGCAGCCCAAGACAGGGTGAAGCTTTCTTT.

V usage is TRBV9 and J usage is TRBJ2-3; 9 nucleotides agree with TRBD1. The germline V gene encodes CDR1 SGDLS and CDR2 YYNGEE. The V gene end was trimmed by 4 bases and the J gene end by 2 bases; junction bases not matched to a gene: 5. This CDR3 has 15 residues. For the CDR3, the DNA is TGTGCCAGCAGCCGGACAGGGGAATACACAGATACGCAGTATTTT. Translated, it gives CASSRTGEYTDTQYF.

CDR3 amino acids: CASSLGRGLDYGYTF. DNA of the CDR3: TGCGCCAGCAGCTTGGGCAGGGGTTTGGACTATGGCTACACCTTC. This chain links TRBV5-1 with TRBJ1-2; a possible D gene is TRBD1 (6 bases). V was pared by 0 bases and J by 3 bases, with 12 bases between. This CDR3 is built from 15 residues. Germline lookup yields CDR1 SGHRS and CDR2 YFSETQ.

The V gene is TRBV2, the J gene TRBJ1-5; D is ambiguous. CDR1 is SNHLY, CDR2 FYNNEI, per germline. V dropped 4 bases and J dropped 0 bases, with 7 bases sitting between them. CDR3 length: 14 amino acids. The CDR3 coding sequence is TGTGCCAGCAGTGTTCAGTATAGCAATCAGCCCCAGCATTTT. Protein product: CASSVQYSNQPQHF.

This chain links TRBV6-1 with TRBJ2-3; D is tentatively TRBD1 or TRBD2 (6 bases each). V was clipped by 6 bases and J by 4 bases, with 14 bases between them. CDR3 length: 14 residues. CDR1 MNHNS and CDR2 SASEGT come from the germline V gene. The CDR3 spells CASRGAGKSDTQYF. In nucleotides, the CDR3 is TGTGCCAGCAGGGGGGCGGGAAAGTCAGATACGCAGTATTTT.

This clone turned up a few times. This chain joins TRBV28 and TRBJ1-2, with TRBD1 matching 8 bases. Looked up from germline, CDR1 is MDHEN and CDR2 is SYDVKM. V lost 7 bases, J lost 8 bases, and 9 bases stayed unmatched. The CDR3 is made up of 13 amino acids. The chain's CDR3 is CASTSVRGRGYTF. CDR3 bases: TGTGCCAGCACCTCTGTCAGGGGGCGCGGCTACACCTTC.

The CDR3 DNA follows: TGTGCCAGCAGCGGGCGGACAGGGCGAGAGACCCAGTACTTC. Translated, it gives CASSGRTGRETQYF. The gene calls are TRBV9 and TRBJ2-5, with TRBD1 matching over 8 bases. This CDR3 has 14 residues. CDR1 is SGDLS and CDR2 is YYNGEE in the germline V gene. V gave up 3 bases and J gave up 4 bases; unmatched junction bases: 5.

This clone was seen only once. CDR3 bases: TGTGCCATCAGTGAGTCAATTAGCGGGAGCTCCTACAATGAGCAGTTCTTC. Its protein product is CAISESISGSSYNEQFF. The V and J genes are TRBV10-3 and TRBJ2-1, with 9 positions matching TRBD2. The CDR3 is 17 amino acids. Germline V lookup: CDR1 ENHRY, CDR2 SYGVKD. V shed 0 bases, J shed 0 bases, and the junction held 3 bases outside the gene matches.

V is TRBV19 and J is TRBJ2-5; a possible D gene is TRBD2 (5 bases). Germline V gene lookup returns CDR1 LNHDA and CDR2 SQIVND (reference sequence). Deletions cut 5 bases from V and 5 bases from J, with 24 bases between. This CDR3 region has 17 residues. This CDR3 reads CASSEATGPPAGETQYF. CDR3 coding DNA: TGTGCCAGTAGTGAAGCCACCGGGCCGCCGGCGGGTGAGACCCAGTACTTC.

The chain uses TRBV29-1 and TRBJ2-1; no clear D gene. V lost 7 bases and J 4 bases, leaving 11 bases between the germline ends. The germline CDR1 and CDR2 sequences are SQVTM and ANQGSEA. The length of the CDR3 is 12 residues. The CDR3: CSAPSRYNEQFF. CDR3 nucleotide sequence: TGCAGCGCCCCGTCCCGGTACAATGAGCAGTTCTTC.

The chain links TRBV18 to TRBJ2-5, with D tentatively TRBD2 (6 bases). The CDR3 is 13 amino acids. CDR1 and CDR2 from the germline V gene are KGHSH and LQKENI. The ends were cut back, 2 bases at V and 5 bases at J, with 9 bases in the middle. The CDR3 protein is CASSPIRGETQYF. In DNA, the CDR3 is TGTGCCAGCTCACCAATTCGGGGGGAGACCCAGTACTTC.

J is TRBJ2-7 and V is TRBV7-3; 10 bases are shared with TRBD1. CDR3 length equals 13 residues. V lost 4 bases, J lost 4 bases, and 1 base stayed unmatched. Germline loops: CDR1 SGHTA, CDR2 FQGTGA. The CDR3 nucleotides are TGTGCCAGCAGCTGGACAGGGGGATACGAGCAGTACTTC. Protein: CASSWTGGYEQYF.

The chain employs TRBV6-1 and TRBJ2-1; TRBD2 matches at 8 bases. V lost 6 bases to trimming and J lost 6 bases; unmatched junction nucleotides: 7. The germline gives CDR1 MNHNS, CDR2 SASEGT. This CDR3 is 14 amino acids long. The CDR3 nucleotides read TGTGCCAGCAGGGTAGCGGGAAGTTTCAATGAGCAGTTCTTC. Protein sequence: CASRVAGSFNEQFF.

This clone was observed a handful of times. The rearrangement uses TRBV11-2 and TRBJ2-5, with 7 nucleotides matching TRBD2. The CDR3 is 15 amino acids. The germline gives CDR1 SGHAT, CDR2 FQNNGV. V dropped 5 bases and J dropped 4; count of bases not matched to a gene: 10. As DNA, the CDR3 is TGTGCCAGCAGCAGAAGATTAGGCGGGGGAGAGACCCAGTACTTC. Protein product: CASSRRLGGGETQYF.

The rearrangement links TRBV9 to TRBJ2-1; D is unresolved. CDR1 is SGDLS and CDR2 is YYNGEE in the germline V gene. V was pared by 3 bases and J by 0 bases, with 13 bases between. The CDR3 spans 16 residues. In DNA form, the CDR3 reads TGTGCCAGCAGCGCTGACCGGTTAATCTCCTACAATGAGCAGTTCTTC. As protein: CASSADRLISYNEQFF.

The J gene is TRBJ2-1, the V gene TRBV30, with 9 nucleotides matching TRBD1. This CDR3 is 14 amino acids long. The germline V gene has CDR1 GTSNPN and CDR2 SVGIG (reference sequence). V lost 3 bases to trimming and J lost 7 bases; unmatched junction nucleotides: 7. DNA for the CDR3: TGTGCCTGGAGCCCAGGGACAGGGCGGAATGAGCAGTTCTTC. As protein: CAWSPGTGRNEQFF.

The chain combines TRBV7-9 with TRBJ2-2; D uncertain. The germline V gene has CDR1 SEHNR and CDR2 FQNEAQ (reference sequence). CDR3 size: 16 residues. The germline V and J ends were trimmed by 6 bases and 6 bases, with 20 bases remaining between them. The CDR3 here is CASSSSNFKSAGELFF. Here the CDR3 DNA reads TGTGCCAGCAGTTCTTCCAACTTCAAATCCGCCGGGGAGCTGTTTTTT.

The chain combines TRBV28 with TRBJ2-7; D not certain. The CDR3 loop spans 11 amino acids. Germline CDR1 reads MDHEN; CDR2 reads SYDVKM. Deletions cut 11 bases from V and 0 bases from J, with 8 bases between. CDR3 in DNA: TGTGCCTCCGCGATCTCCTACGAGCAGTACTTC. The encoded protein is CASAISYEQYF.

V is TRBV28 and J is TRBJ2-3; TRBD2 matches at 10 bases. CDR1 is MDHEN, CDR2 SYDVKM, per germline. V dropped 3 bases and J dropped 1; count of bases not matched to a gene: 4. The CDR3 totals 16 residues. CDR3 DNA sequence: TGTGCCAGCAGTTTCGCGCTAGCGGGAGGCACAGATACGCAGTATTTT. Protein sequence: CASSFALAGGTDTQYF.

The chain links TRBV5-1 to TRBJ2-3, with D perhaps matching TRBD1 or TRBD2 (6 bases each). V was trimmed by 5 bases and J by 2 bases, leaving 21 bases between them. Germline V gene sequence: CDR1 SGHRS, CDR2 YFSETQ. The length of the CDR3 is 17 residues. CDR3 in amino acids: CASRIGVGGAPTDTQYF. CDR3 sequence (DNA): TGCGCCAGCAGAATCGGAGTGGGGGGCGCCCCCACAGATACGCAGTATTTT. Using reference TRBV5-1 and TRBJ2-3 for the parts outside the CDR3, the full variable domain is KAGVTQTPRYLIKTRGQQVTLSCSPISGHRSVSWYQQTPGQGLQFLFEYFSETQRNKGNFPGRFSGRQFSNSRSEMNVSTLELGDSALYLCASRIGVGGAPTDTQYFGPGTRLTVL.

V and J are TRBV30 and TRBJ2-5, with D possibly matching TRBD2 (5 bases). This CDR3 spans 13 amino acids. With 2 bases removed from V and 5 bases from J, the gap between germline ends came to 12 bases. Germline V gene lookup returns CDR1 GTSNPN and CDR2 SVGIG (reference sequence). The CDR3 DNA reads TGTGCCTGGAGTTGGAACACGGGGGAGACCCAGTACTTC. As protein: CAWSWNTGETQYF.

This clone was detected once. The genes are TRBV7-2 and TRBJ2-5; the D gene is possibly TRBD2 (6 bases). V dropped 5 bases and J dropped 1 base, with 14 bases sitting between them. CDR3 length equals 15 residues. The germline CDR1 and CDR2 sequences are SGHTA and FQGNSA. The CDR3: CASSPRPGVQETQYF. For the CDR3, the DNA is TGTGCCAGCAGCCCACGTCCGGGGGTCCAAGAGACCCAGTACTTC.